This passage covers 24 T cell receptor beta chains from one sample sequenced in a study of PD-1 blockade in classical Hodgkin lymphoma (TCRdb year 2020). Libraries came from the immunoSEQ multiplex PCR assay. In TCRdb, the immuneACCESS table is reduced to in-frame sequences with V and J assigned. These tables do not hold every clone; where another copy was compared, an unresolved V gene accounts for under half, and the others remain unexplained. The sample profile shows about 41,000 clones; around 69% of them were found once. About 2.7% of the sample goes to the ten largest clones. Reading the label with the study, this specimen's time point is: cycle 4 day 1 (C4D1), after 5 to 7 weeks of nivolumab. All trial patients had relapsed after autologous stem cell transplantation, with cohorts A, B and C differing in prior brentuximab vedotin exposure. Here the sequenced sample was peripheral blood mononuclear cells (PBMCs), taken before the fourth cycle of nivolumab. All receptors come from a human donor with classical Hodgkin lymphoma.

V gene TRBV28 combines with J gene TRBJ2-7, with D tentatively TRBD1 (6 bases). Germline V gene lookup returns CDR1 MDHEN and CDR2 SYDVKM. V was pared by 8 bases and J by 2 bases, with 10 bases between. The CDR3 has 12 residues. The CDR3 region has the DNA TGTGCCAGCCGCGACAGGCCCTACGAGCAGTACTTC. Its protein is CASRDRPYEQYF. Looking up the rest from reference TRBV28 and TRBJ2-7 gives the full variable domain: DVKVTQSSRYLVKRTGEKVFLECVQDMDHENMFWYRQDPGLGLRLIYFSYDVKMKEKGDIPEGYSVSREKKERFSLILESASTNQTSMYLCASRDRPYEQYFGPGTRLTVT.

The table lists this clone with a few counts. V is TRBV28 and J is TRBJ2-1; no firm D call. The ends were cut back, 3 bases at V and 4 bases at J, with 13 bases in the middle. The germline CDR1 and CDR2 sequences are MDHEN and SYDVKM. This CDR3 contains 15 residues. CDR3 DNA: TGTGCCAGCAGTTTGATTAGGGAAACTTACAATGAGCAGTTCTTC. Translated, it gives CASSLIRETYNEQFF.

This sequence joins TRBV7-9 and TRBJ1-2, with D unresolved. V was pared by 4 bases and J by 4 bases, with 13 bases between. Germline CDR1 and CDR2: SEHNR and FQNEAQ (reference sequence). The CDR3 contains 14 residues. CDR3 DNA sequence: TGTGCCAGCAGCTCTGGGGAGGGCGCCTATGGCTACACCTTC. Protein: CASSSGEGAYGYTF.

V usage is TRBV30 and J usage is TRBJ1-6, with D hard to call. The CDR3 contains 12 residues. Trimming left V 6 bases short and J 9 bases short, with 12 bases between. Germline V gene lookup returns CDR1 GTSNPN and CDR2 SVGIG (reference sequence). Written as DNA, the CDR3 is TGTGCCTGCCTGCCGAACGCTTCACCCCTCCACTTT. Its protein is CACLPNASPLHF.

This clone was recorded once. The chain is built from TRBV4-2 and TRBJ2-1; TRBD1 matches at 9 bases. J gave up 8 bases and V 0 bases, and 5 bases lay outside the gene matches. Germline values: CDR1 LGHNA, CDR2 YNFKEQ. CDR3 length: 15 residues. The CDR3 loop is CASSQDPTGGHEQFF. CDR3 in DNA: TGTGCCAGCAGCCAAGATCCGACAGGGGGACATGAGCAGTTCTTC.

V gene TRBV28 combines with J gene TRBJ2-3; D might be TRBD1 (5 bases). The V and J ends lost 5 bases and 0 bases respectively, with 15 bases between them. CDR1 is MDHEN, CDR2 SYDVKM, per germline. The CDR3 totals 16 residues. The CDR3 protein is CASSAPWTYSTDTQYF. The CDR3 nucleotides are TGTGCCAGCAGTGCCCCCTGGACATATAGCACAGATACGCAGTATTTT.

This clone came up once. The chain combines TRBV18 with TRBJ2-7; perhaps TRBD1 as D (5 bases). The germline CDR1 and CDR2 sequences are KGHSH and LQKENI. This CDR3 has 16 residues. The V end was cut by 0 bases, the J end by 3 bases, with 15 bases between. The CDR3 loop reads CASSPPLRRANYEQYF. In DNA, the CDR3 is TGTGCCAGCTCACCACCGCTCCGCAGGGCGAACTACGAGCAGTACTTC.

This clone has only a few counts. The rearrangement joins TRBV5-6 to TRBJ1-2; D unclear. V was pared by 4 bases and J by 7 bases, with 17 bases between. Germline V gene data show CDR1 as SGHDT and CDR2 as YYEEEE. The CDR3 extends over 14 amino acids. The CDR3 reads CASSLETGRLGYTF. The CDR3 bases are TGTGCCAGCAGCCTAGAAACTGGACGGCTTGGCTACACCTTC.

The rearrangement uses TRBV7-8 and TRBJ1-2; no reliable D call. This CDR3 has 13 residues. Looked up from germline, CDR1 is SGHVS and CDR2 is FQNEAQ. Trimming took 2 bases from V and 8 from J, leaving 12 bases between them. CDR3 protein: CASSLRMFDGYTF. The CDR3 DNA is TGTGCCAGCAGCTTACGCATGTTTGACGGCTACACCTTC.

CDR3 loop: CASTPGDPLLYGYTF. DNA for the CDR3: TGTGCCAGCACCCCTGGCGACCCTCTGCTCTATGGCTACACCTTC. V gene TRBV7-9 combines with J gene TRBJ1-2, with unresolved D. In germline, CDR1 is SEHNR, CDR2 FQNEAQ (reference sequence). The CDR3 has 15 residues. V shed 7 bases and J shed 4 bases, with 19 bases lying between them. The complete variable domain, with remaining parts taken from reference TRBV7-9 and TRBJ1-2, reads DTGVSQNPRHKITKRGQNVTFRCDPISEHNRLYWYRQTLGQGPEFLTYFQNEAQLEKSRLLSDRFSAERPKGSFSTLEIQRTEQGDSAMYLCASTPGDPLLYGYTFGSGTRLTVV.

Remarks on this clone: This sample includes further DNA sequences coding for the same CDR3. The DNA for the CDR3 is TGCGCCAGCAGTGAGTCGGCAACTAGCGGCCAAGAGACCCAGTACTTC. Translating gives CASSESATSGQETQYF. V gene TRBV10-1 combines with J gene TRBJ2-5; TRBD2 matches at 8 bases. V shed 0 bases, J shed 1 base, and the junction held 4 bases outside the gene matches. Germline-derived CDR1 and CDR2 are WNHNN and SYGVQD (reference sequence). The CDR3 runs to 16 residues.

This clone was detected only once. DNA of the CDR3: TGTGCCAGCAGCTTAGACAGGACACCGTCCTACGAGCAGTACTTC. The encoded protein is CASSLDRTPSYEQYF. This chain joins TRBV11-2 and TRBJ2-7, with D perhaps matching TRBD1 (5 bases). Germline V gene sequence: CDR1 SGHAT, CDR2 FQNNGV. With 0 bases removed from V and 1 base from J, the gap between germline ends came to 10 bases. This CDR3 spans 15 amino acids.

The rearrangement joins TRBV28 to TRBJ2-7; 7 positions match TRBD1. The CDR3 consists of 14 residues. V lost 6 bases and J lost 2; bases outside the gene matches: 7. From germline, CDR1 is MDHEN and CDR2 SYDVKM. CDR3 coding DNA: TGTGCCAGCAGCTACCGGGACAGACCCTACGAGCAGTACTTC. Protein sequence: CASSYRDRPYEQYF.

The V call is TRBV28, the J call TRBJ2-3; 11 nucleotides match TRBD2. There are 18 residues in the CDR3. The J segment lost 4 bases and the V segment lost 6 bases, leaving 15 bases of the junction unmatched. CDR1 is MDHEN and CDR2 is SYDVKM in the germline V gene. CDR3 in amino acids: CASRLAGGLKIRADTQYF. CDR3 sequence (DNA): TGTGCCAGCAGGTTAGCGGGGGGGCTTAAGATTCGCGCAGATACGCAGTATTTT.

In this sample, this clone turned up a few times. The chain is built from TRBV13 and TRBJ1-6; D is perhaps TRBD1 (6 bases). This CDR3 is 19 amino acids long. The V end was cut by 1 base, the J end by 0 bases, with 16 bases between. Germline V CDR1 and CDR2: PRHDT, FYEKMQ (reference sequence). CDR3 loop: CASSLEGPDRSSYNSPLHF. CDR3 in DNA: TGTGCCAGCAGCTTAGAAGGCCCCGACAGGAGCTCCTATAATTCACCCCTCCACTTT.

The chain is built from TRBV6-5 and TRBJ2-7, with 13 bases fitting TRBD2. Looked up from germline, CDR1 is MNHEY and CDR2 is SVGAGI. CDR3 length: 16 residues. The V and J ends lost 2 bases and 2 bases, in that order; junction bases with no gene match: 3. CDR3 region: CASSYGLAGVAYEQYF. The CDR3 DNA is TGTGCCAGCAGTTACGGACTAGCGGGGGTTGCCTACGAGCAGTACTTC.

The chain employs TRBV6-1 and TRBJ2-7; D is unclear. V shed 2 bases and J shed 0 bases, with 8 bases lying between them. CDR3 size: 14 residues. Germline V CDR1 and CDR2: MNHNS, SASEGT. Here the CDR3 DNA reads TGTGCCAGCAGTGAATACCGAATCTCCTACGAGCAGTACTTC. This codes for CASSEYRISYEQYF.

This clone was observed a handful of times. This sequence joins TRBV28 and TRBJ1-4; D remains ambiguous. The V gene lost 3 bases and the J gene lost 7 bases, with 3 bases spanning the gap. The germline CDR1 and CDR2 sequences are MDHEN and SYDVKM. CDR3 size: 11 residues. CDR3 loop: CASSFAEKLFF. In nucleotides, the CDR3 is TGTGCCAGCAGTTTTGCTGAAAAACTGTTTTTT.

The CDR3 DNA is TGTGCCAGCAGCTTAGAAGGGTCGACTGAAAAACTGTTTTTT. The encoded protein is CASSLEGSTEKLFF. The chain combines TRBV7-6 with TRBJ1-4; D remains unclear. This CDR3 contains 14 residues. The germline V and J ends were trimmed by 1 base and 7 bases, with 10 bases remaining between them. Per the germline V gene, CDR1 is SGHVS and CDR2 is FNYEAQ.

The sample holds a few counts of this clone. This sequence joins TRBV4-3 and TRBJ1-2; D uncertain. V was shortened by 2 bases and J by 0 bases, with 10 bases between the two germline ends. Per the germline V gene, CDR1 is LGHNA and CDR2 is YSLEER. The CDR3 runs to 15 residues. The CDR3 here is CASSQFVGANYGYTF. CDR3 DNA sequence: TGCGCCAGCAGCCAATTCGTCGGCGCTAACTATGGCTACACCTTC.

This clone was observed a handful of times. The sample has other DNA sequences that encode this CDR3 too. The chain employs TRBV27 and TRBJ2-7; TRBD1 is a possible D gene (6 bases). This CDR3 is built from 13 residues. Germline CDR1 reads MNHEY; CDR2 reads SMNVEV (reference sequence). Trimming stripped 5 bases from V and 3 bases from J, with 11 bases between. The CDR3 sequence: CASSPTGYYEQYF. CDR3 in DNA: TGTGCCAGCAGTCCAACAGGGTACTACGAGCAGTACTTC.

V gene TRBV9 combines with J gene TRBJ2-2; 9 bases are shared with TRBD2. Germline values: CDR1 SGDLS, CDR2 YYNGEE. CDR3 length: 16 amino acids. With 4 bases clipped from V and 4 bases from J, the junction kept 8 bases outside the gene matches. In DNA, the CDR3 is TGTGCCAGCAGCTCAAGCGGGGGGATACTCACCGGGGAGCTGTTTTTT. The encoded protein is CASSSSGGILTGELFF.

The chain links TRBV5-1 to TRBJ2-5; the D is unclear. The DNA end is a closer match to TRBJ2-7, so the J assignment may be wrong. CDR3 length equals 12 residues. CDR1 is SGHRS, CDR2 YFSETQ, per germline. The CDR3 DNA reads TGCGCCAGCAGCTCCGACAATGACGAGCAGTACTTC. It specifies CASSSDNDEQYF.

This chain joins TRBV30 and TRBJ2-2, with no clear D. The V gene's germline CDR1 is GTSNPN and CDR2 SVGIG (reference sequence). V was clipped by 1 base and J by 6 bases, with 6 bases between them. The CDR3 is 12 residues long. CDR3 sequence: CAWSAQSGELFF. The CDR3 DNA is TGTGCCTGGAGTGCGCAGTCCGGGGAGCTGTTTTTT.